This T cell receptor beta chain was identified in a study of CD8+ T cells in alopecia areata. About the study: Spontaneously alopecic C3H/HeJ graft donors, about 6-12 months old, gave skin to approximately 6-10-week-old female C3H/HeJ mice. Overall study results and limits: Lesional tissue from the scalp (especially in alopecia totalis/universalis) showed higher clonality than normal scalp. Scalp sequencing also captures normal skin's resident alphabeta T cells. Compared with mice, patients displayed less clear TCR sharing, possibly for HLA-related reasons.

cDNA prepared by RNA extraction and subsequent reverse transcription served as the template for sequencing. Profiled with immunoSEQ multiplex PCR; TCRdb holds only in-frame clones, not every one. In total the sample includes about 300,000 clones, none of them seen once. The CDR3 totals 16 residues. CDR1 is NSHNY, CDR2 SYGAGN, per germline. The trim removed 0 bases at V and 3 bases at J, leaving 2 bases unmatched. Cutaneous lymph nodes were pooled and cells sorted by CD4, CD8alpha, NKG2D, NKG2ACE and more. This clone was found a few times. Its antigen is unidentified. Gene names denote mouse genes. With the read ending 4 residues before the CDR3 end, the germline J gene is used to fill in that end.

This receptor was taken from a C3H/HeJ mouse with alopecia areata. This line is of MHC haplotype H2-k. The source material was CD4+ T cells sorted from a lymph node. The chain is built from TRBV13-1 and TRBJ2-5; 12 bases are a match to TRBD2. The CDR3 here is CASSDVGTGGQDTQYF. The covered CDR3 bases are TGTGCCAGCAGTGATGTGGGGACTGGGGGGCAAGAC.